This T cell receptor beta chain originates from a study of CD8 T cells in Susac syndrome. RNA, at about 0.45 to 1 ug, was reverse transcribed with random hexamers. Amplification of TCR beta CDR3 spanned 54 Vbeta and 13 Jbeta via immunoSEQ multiplex PCR. TCRdb processed the immunoSEQ multiplex PCR reads anew with MiXCR; each CDR3 protein has one entry. The sample yields hundreds of thousands of distinct CDR3 sequences, just over 90% seen once. Sequencing targeted TCR beta in blood CD8+ and CD4+ T cells. TEMRA cells underwent FACS enrichment and CD8+ and CD4+ T cells underwent negative isolation. Overall study findings and caveats: A relatively small number of individuals underwent TCR sequencing and HLA analysis.

Worth noting for this clonotype: Its cognate antigen is unknown.

Germline V CDR1 and CDR2: SQVTM, ANQGSEA. CDR3 size: 13 residues. V lost 7 bases to trimming and J lost 5 bases; unmatched junction nucleotides: 6. The chain joins TRBV29-1 to TRBJ1-1, with TRBD1 matching 11 bases. The clonotype comes from a human donor with multiple sclerosis. Sequences were obtained from CD4+ T cells from PBMCs. The CDR3 DNA reads as TGCAGCGCTACCGGGACAGGGGGTACTGAAGCTTTCTTT. It is translated as CSATGTGGTEAFF. The whole variable domain, filled in from reference TRBV29-1 and TRBJ1-1, reads SAVISQKPSRDICQRGTSLTIQCQVDSQVTMMFWYRQQPGQSLTLIATANQGSEATYESGFVIDKFPISRPNLTFSTLTVSNMSPEDSSIYLCSATGTGGTEAFFGQGTRLTVV.